The 29 T cell receptor beta chains in this list originate from one sample, sequenced in a study of T cells in Graves' hyperthyroidism and ophthalmopathy. RNA transcripts gave rise to amplified TCR beta CDR3 regions. In the first-round RT-PCR of the TCR CDR3, the HTBI primer set was used. In TCRdb, the multiplex PCR reads were re-called with MiXCR into one record per CDR3 protein. The sample lists around 380,000 distinct CDR3 sequences, roughly 13% seen once, with about a fifth in the top ten. Material for sequencing was blood. The receptors stem from a man between 25 and 39 years old with Graves' hyperthyroidism that later progressed to Graves' ophthalmopathy.

This clonotype was observed at least ten times. An end of the junction does not agree with germline; a read error may underlie this. The chain uses TRBV7-2 and TRBJ2-1, with 7 bases aligning to TRBD2. The germline gives CDR1 SGHTA, CDR2 FQGNSA. The CDR3 runs to 16 residues. For the CDR3, the DNA is TGTGCCAGCAGCCTAGCGGACTTGCCTCCCTACAATGAGCAGTTCTTC. It codes for CASSLADLPPYNEQFF.

This clonotype was detected many times. V and J are TRBV12-3 or TRBV12-4 and TRBJ1-2; perhaps TRBD1 as D (5 bases). V lost 1 base, J lost 4 bases, and 7 bases lay in between. CDR3 length: 13 residues. CDR3 sequence (DNA): TGTGCCAGCAGTTTAGGGACACCCTATGGCTACACCTTC. Amino acids: CASSLGTPYGYTF.

This clonotype was detected many times. This rearrangement joins TRBV28 to TRBJ1-1; D uncertain. Germline V gene sequence: CDR1 MDHEN, CDR2 SYDVKM. Deletions cut 6 bases from V and 1 base from J, with 0 bases between. The CDR3 contains 10 residues. The chain's CDR3 is CASRNTEAFF. Written as DNA, the CDR3 is TGTGCCAGCAGGAACACTGAAGCTTTCTTT.

This clonotype showed up just a few times. This chain uses TRBV7-2 with TRBJ1-6; D ambiguous. The CDR3 runs 14 residues. Trimming left V 5 bases short and J 6 bases short, with 11 bases between. The germline gives CDR1 SGHTA, CDR2 FQGNSA. The CDR3 DNA sequence: TGTGCCAGCAGCCACGGGGTTCCTAATTCACCCCTCCACTTT. Its protein is CASSHGVPNSPLHF.

This clonotype was recorded a few times. The chain joins TRBV6-4 to TRBJ2-3; D is tentatively TRBD1 or TRBD2 (5 bases each). The ends were cut back, 6 bases at V and 0 bases at J, with 19 bases in the middle. CDR1 and CDR2 from the germline V gene are MRHNA and SNTAGT. The CDR3 has 17 amino acids. The CDR3 is CASRTGREFSSTDTQYF. CDR3 DNA: TGTGCCAGCAGAACGGGACGGGAATTTTCTAGCACAGATACGCAGTATTTT.

The rearrangement links TRBV27 to TRBJ2-3; 9 bases match TRBD2. The CDR3 has 16 residues. Unmatched junction bases numbered 5, after V lost 3 bases and J lost 1 base. Germline-derived CDR1 and CDR2 are MNHEY and SMNVEV (reference sequence). The CDR3 sequence is CASSFPGLAGTDTQYF. The DNA for the CDR3 is TGTGCCAGCAGTTTCCCGGGACTAGCAGGCACAGATACGCAGTATTTT.

This clonotype showed up just a few times. This chain uses TRBV5-6 with TRBJ2-7, with D uncertain. The germline V and J ends were trimmed by 4 bases and 4 bases, with 12 bases remaining between them. CDR1 is SGHDT and CDR2 is YYEEEE in the germline V gene. The CDR3 runs to 13 residues. The CDR3 sequence is CASSRKTGYEQYF. The CDR3 DNA sequence: TGTGCCAGCAGCCGTAAGACTGGTTACGAGCAGTACTTC.

The rearrangement links TRBV11-2 to TRBJ2-1; TRBD2 agrees at 11 bases. Gene TRBJ2-7 matches the end of the DNA better, so the J call may be wrong. This CDR3 has 16 amino acids. In germline, CDR1 is SGHAT, CDR2 FQNNGV. The CDR3 nucleotides read TGTGCCAGCAGCTTTGGGGAGCTAGCGGGAGGATATGAGCAGTACTTC. Translated: CASSFGELAGGYEQYF.

A word on this clonotype: It may be a read error: a sequence one base away is much more abundant. The CDR3, as DNA: TGTGCCAGCAGCCACAGGGTCGCCTACAATAAGCAGTTCTTC. Protein product: CASSHRVAYNKQFF. The V gene is TRBV7-6, the J gene TRBJ2-1; tentative D call: TRBD1 (6 bases). The CDR3 has 14 residues. CDR1 and CDR2 from the germline V gene are SGHVS and FNYEAQ.

This clonotype was counted ten times or more. This chain links TRBV20-1 with TRBJ2-7; 7 bases align to TRBD1. The germline V gene encodes CDR1 DFQATT and CDR2 SNEGSKA (reference sequence). The trim removed 7 bases at V and 1 base at J, leaving 4 bases unmatched. The CDR3 is made up of 12 amino acids. The CDR3 spells CSGTGDSYEQYF. CDR3 DNA: TGCAGTGGGACAGGCGATTCCTACGAGCAGTACTTC.

The rearrangement links TRBV4-1 to TRBJ2-3; maybe TRBD1 (8 bases). This CDR3 is built from 15 residues. Trimming stripped 3 bases from V and 4 bases from J, with 14 bases between. CDR1 MGHRA and CDR2 YSYEKL come from the germline V gene. The CDR3: CASSHGQGGPDTQYF. The CDR3 DNA is TGCGCCAGCAGCCACGGACAGGGAGGGCCAGATACGCAGTATTTT.

There are many counts of this clonotype. The chain links TRBV18 to TRBJ1-1, with a possible D match to TRBD1 (5 bases). The CDR3 extends over 14 amino acids. The V end lost 6 bases, the J end lost 4 bases, and 15 bases lay between the germline ends. Germline V gives CDR1 KGHSH, CDR2 LQKENI. This CDR3 is CASSQKRGGTEAFF. DNA of the CDR3: TGTGCCAGCTCGCAGAAGCGGGGGGGCACTGAAGCTTTCTTT.

This clonotype was counted only a few times. The gene calls are TRBV5-1 and TRBJ2-1, with TRBD1 identical over 7 bases. The CDR3 has 17 amino acids. CDR1 and CDR2 (germline): SGHRS, YFSETQ. V gave up 0 bases and J gave up 5 bases; unmatched junction bases: 11. The CDR3 nucleotides read TGCGCCAGCAGCTTGGCACAGGGGTCCTATTTTAACAATGAGCAGTTCTTC. It codes for CASSLAQGSYFNNEQFF.

This clonotype was observed at least ten times. One end of the junction fails to match germline, which may point to a read error. The V gene is TRBV5-1, the J gene TRBJ1-2, with TRBD1 identical over 9 bases. Germline assignment: CDR1 SGHRS and CDR2 YFSETQ. CDR3 length equals 14 residues. The CDR3 loop reads CASSLTGGNYGYTF. The CDR3 DNA is TGTGCCAGCAGTTTGACAGGGGGTAACTATGGCTACACCTTC. Full variable domain (missing parts from reference TRBV5-1 and TRBJ1-2): KAGVTQTPRYLIKTRGQQVTLSCSPISGHRSVSWYQQTPGQGLQFLFEYFSETQRNKGNFPGRFSGRQFSNSRSEMNVSTLELGDSALYLCASSLTGGNYGYTFGSGTRLTVV.

The rearrangement links TRBV13 to TRBJ2-1; possible D gene TRBD2, 6 bases. In germline, CDR1 is PRHDT, CDR2 FYEKMQ (reference sequence). The CDR3 runs 15 residues. Deletions cut 5 bases from V and 7 bases from J, with 18 bases between. The DNA of the CDR3 is TGTGCCAGCAGCAATATTGGCGGGGTCTGGAATGAGCAGTTCTTC. This sequence encodes CASSNIGGVWNEQFF.

The gene calls are TRBV7-2 and TRBJ2-1; TRBD2 matches 8 bases. Trimming removed 5 bases from V and 2 bases from J; junction bases left unmatched: 5. Per germline, CDR1 SGHTA and CDR2 FQGNSA. The CDR3 loop spans 15 amino acids. The CDR3 bases are TGTGCCAGCAGCCACGGGGGGGCTACCTACAATGAGCAGTTCTTC. Amino acids: CASSHGGATYNEQFF.

This clonotype showed up many times. V is TRBV28 and J is TRBJ1-2, with unresolved D. The CDR3 length is 11 residues. The germline V gene encodes CDR1 MDHEN and CDR2 SYDVKM. The ends were cut back, 6 bases at V and 8 bases at J, with 10 bases in the middle. CDR3 nucleotide sequence: TGTGCCAGCAGCCCCAGAGGGGGCTACACCTTC. This gives the protein CASSPRGGYTF.

There are many counts of this clonotype. This sequence joins TRBV6-1 and TRBJ1-2; D gene uncertain. Germline V lookup: CDR1 MNHNS, CDR2 SASEGT. This CDR3 has 13 residues. Between the trimmed V and J ends, which lost 1 base and 7 bases, there was a span of 10 bases. CDR3 in DNA: TGTGCCAGCAGTGAAGTGGACGTCAGTGGCTACACCTTC. Amino acid sequence: CASSEVDVSGYTF.

The gene calls are TRBV15 and TRBJ2-3, with TRBD2 matching 9 bases. The CDR3 has 17 amino acids. V dropped 1 base and J dropped 1; count of bases not matched to a gene: 6. CDR1 and CDR2 (germline): LNHNV, YYDKDF (reference sequence). CDR3: CATSRGGGGRGTDTQYF. CDR3 nucleotides: TGTGCCACCAGCAGAGGCGGGGGGGGTCGAGGCACAGATACGCAGTATTTT.

This clonotype occurred many times. This rearrangement joins TRBV3-1 to TRBJ2-5; unclear D gene. Between the trimmed V and J ends, which lost 1 base and 1 base, there was a span of 1 base. In germline, CDR1 is LGHDT, CDR2 YNNKEL (reference sequence). CDR3 size: 12 residues. CDR3 bases: TGTGCCAGCAGCCAAGGCCAAGAGACCCAGTACTTC. It specifies CASSQGQETQYF.

At least ten counts were recorded for this clonotype. This rearrangement joins TRBV10-1 to TRBJ2-2; the match to TRBD2 covers 7 bases. CDR1 WNHNN and CDR2 SYGVQD come from the germline V gene (reference sequence). CDR3 size: 14 residues. Germline trimming cut 2 bases from V and 7 bases from J; bases unmatched to any gene: 4. This chain's CDR3 is CASSEGLEVGELFF. For the CDR3, the DNA is TGCGCCAGCAGTGAGGGACTAGAGGTCGGGGAGCTGTTTTTT.

J is TRBJ1-2 and V is TRBV6-2 or TRBV6-3; D is unclear. V lost 9 bases to trimming and J lost 5 bases, with 13 bases between them. Germline CDR1 MNHEY, CDR2 SVGEGT. The CDR3 has 12 residues. CDR3 nucleotides: TGTGCCAGTCGGGAGACTGATTATGGCTACACCTTC. Amino acids: CASRETDYGYTF.

The V gene is TRBV27, the J gene TRBJ2-3; TRBD1 agrees at 7 bases. The V and J ends lost 5 bases and 3 bases, in that order; junction bases with no gene match: 5. The CDR3 length is 14 residues. Germline-derived CDR1 and CDR2 are MNHEY and SMNVEV (reference sequence). Here the CDR3 reads CASSRLQGTDTQYF. CDR3 DNA sequence: TGTGCCAGCAGTCGCCTACAGGGGACAGATACGCAGTATTTT.

This clonotype was observed many times. V is TRBV3-1 and J is TRBJ1-1; TRBD1 might be the D (6 bases). V was trimmed by 1 base and J by 5 bases, leaving 11 bases between them. The CDR3 is 14 amino acids. Germline assignment: CDR1 LGHDT and CDR2 YNNKEL (reference sequence). The CDR3: CASSQAGARTEAFF. CDR3 DNA sequence: TGTGCCAGCAGCCAAGCGGGGGCGCGAACTGAAGCTTTCTTT.

This clonotype was counted a few times. The genes are TRBV20-1 and TRBJ1-5; D not resolved. Germline CDR1 and CDR2: DFQATT and SNEGSKA (reference sequence). This CDR3 region has 13 residues. With 3 bases removed from V and 1 base from J, the gap between germline ends came to 7 bases. In DNA form, the CDR3 reads TGCAGTGCTAGCGCGGGGAGCAATCAGCCCCAGCATTTT. Translation: CSASAGSNQPQHF.

This clonotype appeared a few times. The genes are TRBV6-5 and TRBJ1-6, with D tentatively TRBD1 (5 bases). CDR1 and CDR2 (germline): MNHEY, SVGAGI. The CDR3 consists of 15 residues. The V end lost 0 bases, the J end lost 9 bases, and 12 bases lay between the germline ends. The CDR3 DNA reads as TGTGCCAGCAGTTACTCGTGGGACCTAGGTTCACCCCTCCACTTT. Protein product: CASSYSWDLGSPLHF.

The table lists this clonotype with many counts. V gene TRBV5-6 combines with J gene TRBJ2-5; tentatively, D is TRBD1 (5 bases). V lost 0 bases to trimming and J lost 1 base, with 7 bases between them. The CDR3 is 14 amino acids. From germline, CDR1 is SGHDT and CDR2 YYEEEE. The CDR3 is CASSLDRLQETQYF. The CDR3 DNA reads as TGTGCCAGCAGCTTGGACAGGCTCCAAGAGACCCAGTACTTC.

This clonotype was observed at least ten times. J is TRBJ1-1 and V is TRBV2; the D is unclear. The CDR3 has 13 residues. V shed 4 bases and J shed 4 bases, with 10 bases lying between them. Germline lookup yields CDR1 SNHLY and CDR2 FYNNEI. The CDR3 sequence: CASSGTAGTEAFF. CDR3 DNA sequence: TGTGCCAGCAGTGGAACAGCGGGCACTGAAGCTTTCTTT.

This chain connects TRBV28 to TRBJ2-5; D gene unclear. Germline CDR1 and CDR2: MDHEN and SYDVKM. The CDR3 extends over 13 amino acids. Trimming shortened V by 6 bases and J by 4 bases, and 12 bases separated the two germline ends. The CDR3 DNA follows: TGTGCCAGCAGCACTACATCTCCAGAGACCCAGTACTTC. Translation gives CASSTTSPETQYF.